This TCR beta chain originates from a study of CD8+CD57+ T cells in acquired aplastic anemia. The overall study: The study obtained an average of roughly 3 ug of DNA from sorted CD4+ and CD8+ cells. Researchers reported that healthy donors averaged about 11 million reads for CD4+ cells.

Germline CDR1 is SGHTA and CDR2 is FQGNSA. The V end was cut by 0 bases, the J end by 6 bases, with 14 bases between. The CDR3 totals 15 residues. A remark on this clonotype: Its antigen is undetermined.

Genomic DNA served as template for TCR beta VDJ and CDR3 profiling. In TCRdb, the reads were re-called with MiXCR into one record per CDR3 protein. The table shows hundreds of thousands of distinct CDR3 sequences, with approximately 70% occurring only once. Study conclusions and caveats: Levels of CD8+ Simpson's diversity were not significantly distinct in patients versus controls. Sharing between patients and controls was observed for about 27 CD8+ CDR3 sequences.

The receptor was derived from a human donor in good health, serving as a control. Sequencing was performed on sorted CD4+, CD8+, or CD8+CD57+ T cells (not recorded which) from PBMCs. The gene calls are TRBV7-2 and TRBJ1-2, with D perhaps matching TRBD1 (5 bases). CDR3 protein: CASSLAPQGYDGYTF. CDR3 nucleotide sequence: TGTGCCAGCAGCTTAGCCCCCCAGGGTTACGATGGCTACACCTTC.